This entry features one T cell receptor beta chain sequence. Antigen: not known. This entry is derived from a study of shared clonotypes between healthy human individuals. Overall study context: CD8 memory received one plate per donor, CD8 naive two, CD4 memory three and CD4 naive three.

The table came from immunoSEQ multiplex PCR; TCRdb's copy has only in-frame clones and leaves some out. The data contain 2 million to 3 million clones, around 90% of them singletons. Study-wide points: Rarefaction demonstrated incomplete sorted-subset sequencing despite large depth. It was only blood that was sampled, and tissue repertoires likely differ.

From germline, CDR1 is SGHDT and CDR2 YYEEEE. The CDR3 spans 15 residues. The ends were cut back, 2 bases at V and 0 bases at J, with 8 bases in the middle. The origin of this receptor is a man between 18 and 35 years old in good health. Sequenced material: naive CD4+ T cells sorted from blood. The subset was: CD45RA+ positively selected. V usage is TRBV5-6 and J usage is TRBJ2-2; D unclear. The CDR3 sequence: CASSLTSPNTGELFF. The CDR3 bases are TGTGCCAGCAGCTTAACATCGCCGAACACCGGGGAGCTGTTTTTT.